The present TCR beta chain was sequenced within a study of a mutant IDH1 vaccine in newly diagnosed glioma. Study-level points and caveats: A vaccine-induced immune response developed in roughly 93% of the patients.

Time point described: baseline, week 1 (first vaccination visit). Treatment given: pre-vaccination baseline after standard-of-care therapy. New WHO grade 3 or 4 astrocytomas that were IDH1-mutant and ATRX-lost occurred in the donors. To note about this clone: Its antigen remains unknown.

TCRdb's copy holds only in-frame clones and misses some; the assay was immunoSEQ multiplex PCR. The sample holds 23,000 or so clones, roughly 93% seen once. This TCR derives from a man in his forties or fifties with glioma. Sequenced here: PBMCs, sampled from a glioma patient treated with radiotherapy, temozolomide or both.

CDR3 nucleotide sequence: TGCGCCAGCAGCTCCGGACTAGCGGTTCATCACTCCTACGAGCAGTACTTC. Protein: CASSSGLAVHHSYEQYF. This sequence joins TRBV5-1 and TRBJ2-7; 10 bases match TRBD2. Per the germline V gene, CDR1 is SGHRS and CDR2 is YFSETQ. J was trimmed by 0 bases and V by 3 bases; bases with no gene match: 9. The CDR3 has 17 amino acids.